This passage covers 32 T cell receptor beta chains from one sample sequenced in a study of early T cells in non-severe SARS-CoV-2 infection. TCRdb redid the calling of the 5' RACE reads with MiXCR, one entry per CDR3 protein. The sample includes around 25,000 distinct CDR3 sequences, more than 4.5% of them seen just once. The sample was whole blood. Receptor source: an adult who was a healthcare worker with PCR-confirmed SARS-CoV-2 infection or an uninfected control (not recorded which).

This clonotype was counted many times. CDR3 sequence reads: CASSPVNDIYSNQPQHF. Written as DNA, the CDR3 is TGTGCCAGCAGTCCGGTTAACGACATTTATAGCAATCAGCCCCAGCATTTT. V and J are TRBV27 and TRBJ1-5; D is unresolved. Germline CDR1 and CDR2: MNHEY and SMNVEV (reference sequence). Trimming removed 5 bases at V and 0 bases at J, with 17 bases between. The CDR3 consists of 17 residues.

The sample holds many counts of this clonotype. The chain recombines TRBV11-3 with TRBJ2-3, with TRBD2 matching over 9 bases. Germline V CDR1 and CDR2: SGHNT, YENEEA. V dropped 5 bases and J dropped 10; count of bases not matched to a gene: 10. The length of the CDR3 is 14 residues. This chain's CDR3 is CASSLGLATSPQYF. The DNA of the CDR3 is TGTGCCAGCAGCCTGGGACTAGCAACAAGCCCGCAGTATTTT.

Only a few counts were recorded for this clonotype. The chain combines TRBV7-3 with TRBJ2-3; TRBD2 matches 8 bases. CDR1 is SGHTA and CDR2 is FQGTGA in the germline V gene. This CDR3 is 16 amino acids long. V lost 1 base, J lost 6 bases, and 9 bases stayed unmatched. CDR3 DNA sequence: TGTGCCAGCAGCTTAAGGCGACTAGCGAGGGGGGATACGCAGTATTTT. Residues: CASSLRRLARGDTQYF.

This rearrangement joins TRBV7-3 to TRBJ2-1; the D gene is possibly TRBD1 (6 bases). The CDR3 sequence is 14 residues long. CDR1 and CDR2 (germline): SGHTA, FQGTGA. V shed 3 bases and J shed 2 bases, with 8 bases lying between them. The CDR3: CASSFTGPYNEQFF. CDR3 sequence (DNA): TGTGCCAGCAGCTTTACAGGGCCCTACAATGAGCAGTTCTTC.

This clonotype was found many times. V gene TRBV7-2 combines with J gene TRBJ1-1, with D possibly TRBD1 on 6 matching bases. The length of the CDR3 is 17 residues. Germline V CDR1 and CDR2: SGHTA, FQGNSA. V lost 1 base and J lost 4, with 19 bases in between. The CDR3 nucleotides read TGTGCCAGCAGCTTAGTTGGTTCGGGGGCTGGGGGCACTGAAGCTTTCTTT. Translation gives CASSLVGSGAGGTEAFF. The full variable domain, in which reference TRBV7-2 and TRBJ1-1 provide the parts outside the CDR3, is GAGVSQSPSNKVTEKGKDVELRCDPISGHTALYWYRQSLGQGLEFLIYFQGNSAPDKSGLPSDRFSAERTGGSVSTLTIQRTQQEDSAVYLCASSLVGSGAGGTEAFFGQGTRLTVV.

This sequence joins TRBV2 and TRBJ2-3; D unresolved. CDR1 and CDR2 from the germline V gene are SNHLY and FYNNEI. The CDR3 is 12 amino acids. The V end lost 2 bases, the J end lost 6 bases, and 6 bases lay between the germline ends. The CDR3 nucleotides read TGTGCCAGCAGTGAAAACCGGGATACGCAGTATTTT. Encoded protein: CASSENRDTQYF. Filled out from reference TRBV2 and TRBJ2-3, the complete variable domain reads EPEVTQTPSHQVTQMGQEVILRCVPISNHLYFYWYRQILGQKVEFLVSFYNNEISEKSEIFDDQFSVERPDGSNFTLKIRSTKLEDSAMYFCASSENRDTQYFGPGTRLTVL.

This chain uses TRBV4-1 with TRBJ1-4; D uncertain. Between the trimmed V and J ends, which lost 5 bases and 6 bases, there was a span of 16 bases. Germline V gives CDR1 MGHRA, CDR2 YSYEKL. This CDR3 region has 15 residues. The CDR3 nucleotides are TGCGCCAGCAGCGATACCGGGTTTGACCATGAAAAACTGTTTTTT. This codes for CASSDTGFDHEKLFF.

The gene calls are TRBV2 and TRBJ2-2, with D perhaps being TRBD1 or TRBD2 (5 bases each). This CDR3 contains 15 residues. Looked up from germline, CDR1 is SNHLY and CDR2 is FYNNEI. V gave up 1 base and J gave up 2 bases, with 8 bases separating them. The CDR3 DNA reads TGTGCCAGCAGTGAAGTGGGGGATAACACCGGGGAGCTGTTTTTT. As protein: CASSEVGDNTGELFF.

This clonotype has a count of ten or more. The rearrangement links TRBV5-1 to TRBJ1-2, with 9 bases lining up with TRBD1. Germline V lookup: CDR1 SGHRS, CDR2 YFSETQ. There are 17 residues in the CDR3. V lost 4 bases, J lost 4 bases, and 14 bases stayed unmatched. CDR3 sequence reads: CASSPYQQGATSYGYTF. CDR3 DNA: TGCGCCAGCAGCCCGTACCAACAGGGGGCGACAAGCTATGGCTACACCTTC.

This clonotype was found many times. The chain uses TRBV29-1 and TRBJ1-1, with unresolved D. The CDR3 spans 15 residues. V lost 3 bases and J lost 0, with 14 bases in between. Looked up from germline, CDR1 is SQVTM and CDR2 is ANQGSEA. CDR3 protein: CSVDSGWGMNTEAFF. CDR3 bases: TGCAGCGTTGATAGCGGCTGGGGAATGAACACTGAAGCTTTCTTT.

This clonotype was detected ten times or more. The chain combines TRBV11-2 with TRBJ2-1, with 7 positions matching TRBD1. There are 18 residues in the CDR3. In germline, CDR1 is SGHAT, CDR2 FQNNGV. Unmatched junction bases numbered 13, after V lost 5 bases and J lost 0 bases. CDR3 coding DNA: TGTGCCAGCAGCACGAGGACAGGAGGCGGAAGCTCCTACAATGAGCAGTTCTTC. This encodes CASSTRTGGGSSYNEQFF.

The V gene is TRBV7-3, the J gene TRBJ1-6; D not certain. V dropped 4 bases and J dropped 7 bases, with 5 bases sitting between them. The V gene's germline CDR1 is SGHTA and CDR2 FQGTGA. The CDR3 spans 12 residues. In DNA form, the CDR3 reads TGTGCCAGCAGCTCATCAAATTCACCCCTCCACTTT. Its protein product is CASSSSNSPLHF.

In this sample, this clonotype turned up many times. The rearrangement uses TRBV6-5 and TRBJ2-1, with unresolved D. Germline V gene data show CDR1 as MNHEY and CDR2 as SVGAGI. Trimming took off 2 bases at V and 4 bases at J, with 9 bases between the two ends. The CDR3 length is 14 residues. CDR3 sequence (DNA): TGTGCCAGCAGTTACGCCGGGCCTTACAATGAGCAGTTCTTC. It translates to CASSYAGPYNEQFF.

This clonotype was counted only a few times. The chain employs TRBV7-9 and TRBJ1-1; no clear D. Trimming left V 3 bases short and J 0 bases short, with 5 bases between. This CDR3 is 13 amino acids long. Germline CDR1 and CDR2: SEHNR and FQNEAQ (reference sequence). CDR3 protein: CASSFDMNTEAFF. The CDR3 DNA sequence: TGTGCCAGCAGCTTTGATATGAACACTGAAGCTTTCTTT.

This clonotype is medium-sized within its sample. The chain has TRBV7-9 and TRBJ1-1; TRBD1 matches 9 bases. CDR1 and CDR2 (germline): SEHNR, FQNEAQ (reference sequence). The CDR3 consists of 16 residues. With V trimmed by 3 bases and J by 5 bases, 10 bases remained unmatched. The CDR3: CASSFYGTGRGTEAFF. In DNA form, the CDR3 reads TGTGCCAGCAGCTTCTACGGGACAGGGAGGGGTACTGAAGCTTTCTTT.

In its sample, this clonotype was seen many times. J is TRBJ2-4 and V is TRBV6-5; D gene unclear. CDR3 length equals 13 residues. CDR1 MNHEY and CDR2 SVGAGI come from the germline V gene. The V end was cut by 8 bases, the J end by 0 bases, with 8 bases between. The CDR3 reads CASVSLAKNIQYF. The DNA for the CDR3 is TGTGCCAGCGTGTCCTTAGCCAAAAACATTCAGTACTTC.

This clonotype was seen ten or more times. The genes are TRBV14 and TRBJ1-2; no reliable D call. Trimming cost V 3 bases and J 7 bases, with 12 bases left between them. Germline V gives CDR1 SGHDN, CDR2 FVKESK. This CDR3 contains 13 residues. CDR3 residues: CASSHSQNFGYTF. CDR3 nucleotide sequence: TGTGCCAGCAGCCATTCCCAGAATTTTGGCTACACCTTC.

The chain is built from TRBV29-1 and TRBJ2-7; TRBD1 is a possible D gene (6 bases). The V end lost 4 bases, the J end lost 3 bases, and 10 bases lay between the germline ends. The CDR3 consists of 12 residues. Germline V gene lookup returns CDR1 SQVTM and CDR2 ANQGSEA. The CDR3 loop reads CSVAQGDYEQYF. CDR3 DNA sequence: TGCAGCGTTGCACAGGGAGACTACGAGCAGTACTTC.

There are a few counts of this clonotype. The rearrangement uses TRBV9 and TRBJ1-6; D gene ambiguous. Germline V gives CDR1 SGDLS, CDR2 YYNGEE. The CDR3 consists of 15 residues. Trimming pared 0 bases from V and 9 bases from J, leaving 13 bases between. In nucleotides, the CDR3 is TGTGCCAGCAGCGTAGGTCGTGGCCGTGCTTCACCCCTCCACTTT. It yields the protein CASSVGRGRASPLHF.

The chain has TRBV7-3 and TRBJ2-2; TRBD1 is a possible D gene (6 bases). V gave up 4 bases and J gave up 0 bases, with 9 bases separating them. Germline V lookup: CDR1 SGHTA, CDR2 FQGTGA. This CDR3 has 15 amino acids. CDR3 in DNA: TGTGCCAGCAGCTCCGGGACACCGAACACCGGGGAGCTGTTTTTT. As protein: CASSSGTPNTGELFF. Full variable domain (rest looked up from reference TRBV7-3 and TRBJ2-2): GAGVSQTPSNKVTEKGKYVELRCDPISGHTALYWYRQSLGQGPEFLIYFQGTGAADDSGLPNDRFFAVRPEGSVSTLKIQRTERGDSAVYLCASSSGTPNTGELFFGEGSRLTVL.

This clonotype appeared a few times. CDR3 in DNA: TGTGCCAGCAGCCCCGGACTAGCGGGAGGGCAGGCTGAGCAGTTCTTC. Protein: CASSPGLAGGQAEQFF. V usage is TRBV5-4 and J usage is TRBJ2-1, with 15 bases that match TRBD2. The V and J ends lost 4 bases and 9 bases, in that order; junction bases with no gene match: 8. The germline V gene has CDR1 SGHNT and CDR2 YYREEE (reference sequence). The CDR3 loop spans 16 amino acids.

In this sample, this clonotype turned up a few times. The CDR3 region is CASSRRDRPRWANEQYF. The CDR3 DNA sequence: TGTGCCAGCAGTCGTCGGGACCGACCGCGGTGGGCGAACGAGCAGTACTTC. The chain joins TRBV12-3 or TRBV12-4 to TRBJ2-7; D tentatively reads TRBD1 or TRBD2 (5 bases each). The V and J ends lost 5 bases and 5 bases respectively, with 25 bases between them. This CDR3 has 17 residues.

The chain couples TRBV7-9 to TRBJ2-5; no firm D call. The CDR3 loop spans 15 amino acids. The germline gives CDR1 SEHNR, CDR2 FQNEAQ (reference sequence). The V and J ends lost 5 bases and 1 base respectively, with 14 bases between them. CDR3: CASSRTSTTQETQYF. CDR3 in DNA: TGTGCCAGCAGCCGCACCTCAACAACCCAAGAGACCCAGTACTTC.

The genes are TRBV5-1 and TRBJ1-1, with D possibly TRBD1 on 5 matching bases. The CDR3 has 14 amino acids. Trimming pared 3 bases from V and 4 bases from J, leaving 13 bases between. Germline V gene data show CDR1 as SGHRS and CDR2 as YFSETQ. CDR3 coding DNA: TGCGCCAGCAGCTCGCACGGGGCGGGCACTGAAGCTTTCTTT. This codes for CASSSHGAGTEAFF.

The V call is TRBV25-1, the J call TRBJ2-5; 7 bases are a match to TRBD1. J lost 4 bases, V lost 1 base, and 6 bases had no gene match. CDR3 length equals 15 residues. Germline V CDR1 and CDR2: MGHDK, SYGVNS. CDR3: CASSESTGVGETQYF. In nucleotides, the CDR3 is TGTGCCAGCAGTGAATCTACAGGGGTCGGAGAGACCCAGTACTTC.

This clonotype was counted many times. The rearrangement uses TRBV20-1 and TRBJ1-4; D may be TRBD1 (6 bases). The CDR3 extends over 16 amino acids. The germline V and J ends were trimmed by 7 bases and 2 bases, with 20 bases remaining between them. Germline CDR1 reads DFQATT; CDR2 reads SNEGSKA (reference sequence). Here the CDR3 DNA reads TGCAGTGTATGGGGCAGGGGCGAGGAGACTAATGAAAAACTGTTTTTT. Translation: CSVWGRGEETNEKLFF.

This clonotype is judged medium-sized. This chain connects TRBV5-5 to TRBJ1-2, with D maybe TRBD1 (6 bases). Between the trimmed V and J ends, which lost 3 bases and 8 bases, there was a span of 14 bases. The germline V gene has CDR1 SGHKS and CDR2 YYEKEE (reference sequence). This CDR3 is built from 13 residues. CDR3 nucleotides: TGTGCCAGCAGCTCATTTACAGGGAACGGCTACACCTTC. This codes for CASSSFTGNGYTF.

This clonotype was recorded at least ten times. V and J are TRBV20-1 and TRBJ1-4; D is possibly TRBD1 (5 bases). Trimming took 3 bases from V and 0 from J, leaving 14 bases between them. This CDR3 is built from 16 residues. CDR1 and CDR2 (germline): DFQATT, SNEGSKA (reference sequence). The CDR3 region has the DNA TGCAGTGCTAGTGGCATCGGGGGGTCAACTAATGAAAAACTGTTTTTT. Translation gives CSASGIGGSTNEKLFF.

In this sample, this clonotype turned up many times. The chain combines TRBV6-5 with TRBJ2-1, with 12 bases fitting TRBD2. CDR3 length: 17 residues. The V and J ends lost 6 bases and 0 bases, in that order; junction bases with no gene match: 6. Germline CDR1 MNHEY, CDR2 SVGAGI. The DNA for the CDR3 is TGTGCCAGCAGACGAGGACTAGCGGGGAGCTCCTACAATGAGCAGTTCTTC. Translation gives CASRRGLAGSSYNEQFF.

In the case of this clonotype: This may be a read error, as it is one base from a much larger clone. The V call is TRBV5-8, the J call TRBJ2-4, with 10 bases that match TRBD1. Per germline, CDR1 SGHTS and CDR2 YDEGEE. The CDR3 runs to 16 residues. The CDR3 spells CASSETGTGVKNIQHF. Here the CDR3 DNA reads TGTGCCAGCAGTGAGACCGGGACAGGGGTAAAAAACATTCAGCACTTC.

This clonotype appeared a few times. Here the CDR3 reads CASSLLGGNYGYTF. CDR3 nucleotides: TGCGCCAGCAGCTTGTTGGGCGGTAACTATGGCTACACCTTC. This chain links TRBV5-1 with TRBJ1-2; D is undetermined. The CDR3 has 14 residues. In germline, CDR1 is SGHRS, CDR2 YFSETQ. Trimming removed 1 base from V and 1 base from J, with 8 bases in between. Looking up the rest from reference TRBV5-1 and TRBJ1-2 gives the full variable domain: KAGVTQTPRYLIKTRGQQVTLSCSPISGHRSVSWYQQTPGQGLQFLFEYFSETQRNKGNFPGRFSGRQFSNSRSEMNVSTLELGDSALYLCASSLLGGNYGYTFGSGTRLTVV.

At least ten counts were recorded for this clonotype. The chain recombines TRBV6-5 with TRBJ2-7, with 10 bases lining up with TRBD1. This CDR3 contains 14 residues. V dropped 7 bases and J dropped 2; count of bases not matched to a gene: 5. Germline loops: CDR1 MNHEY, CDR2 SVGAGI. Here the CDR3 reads CASTPGQGTYEQYF. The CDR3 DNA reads TGTGCCAGCACCCCGGGACAGGGGACCTACGAGCAGTACTTC.